These T cell receptor beta chains were read from a single sample in a study of blood T cell repertoires in COVID-19. The table came from immunoSEQ multiplex PCR; TCRdb's copy has only in-frame clones and leaves some out. The table includes 300,000 to 450,000 clones, approximately 89% detected once. The specimen was PBMCs or T cells enriched from blood (not recorded which). Source of these receptors: a man younger than 45 who had recovered from COVID-19. Both conserved end residues are part of each CDR3. Each record gives: J gene, CDR3 length, clone size, D gene, V gene, CDR3 DNA, CDR3 protein. A D gene is named only where the DNA matches it firmly. Some rows mark clone size as missing; the rest say once, few, many or name a class of expanded clone.

j_gene: TRBJ1-1
len: 16
abundance: NA
d_gene: NA
v_gene: TRBV15
CDR3nt: TGTGCCACCAGCAGAGGTCGGGGGGGAGGGCACACTGAAGCTTTCTTT
CDR3aa: CATSRGRGGGHTEAFF

j_gene: TRBJ1-3
len: 15
abundance: NA
d_gene: TRBD1
v_gene: TRBV6-5
CDR3nt: TGTGCCAGCACCCGGGACAGGGATCCGTGGAGGACCATATATTTT
CDR3aa: CASTRDRDPWRTIYF

j_gene: TRBJ2-4
len: 15
abundance: NA
d_gene: TRBD1
v_gene: TRBV18
CDR3nt: TGTGCCAGCTCACCTACAGGGGGCCTTCAAAACATTCAGTACTTC
CDR3aa: CASSPTGGLQNIQYF

j_gene: TRBJ2-7
len: 15
abundance: NA
d_gene: NA
v_gene: TRBV3-1/TRBV3-2
CDR3nt: TGTGCCAGCAGCCTGCGGGACGTAGGGCCCTACGAGCAGTACTTC
CDR3aa: CASSLRDVGPYEQYF

j_gene: TRBJ1-2
len: 11
abundance: NA
d_gene: TRBD1
v_gene: TRBV30
CDR3nt: TGTGCCTTCGGGACAGTCTATGGCTACACCTTC
CDR3aa: CAFGTVYGYTF

j_gene: TRBJ1-2
len: 13
abundance: once
d_gene: TRBD1
v_gene: TRBV3-1/TRBV3-2
CDR3nt: TGTGCCAGCAGCCAAGCTCAGGGGGGCCCTTACACCTTC
CDR3aa: CASSQAQGGPYTF

j_gene: TRBJ1-1
len: 15
abundance: few
d_gene: TRBD1
v_gene: TRBV5-1
CDR3nt: TGCGCCAGCAGCCCACAGGGGATGTGGGGCACTGAAGCTTTCTTT
CDR3aa: CASSPQGMWGTEAFF

j_gene: TRBJ1-6
len: 15
abundance: NA
d_gene: TRBD1
v_gene: TRBV27
CDR3nt: TGTGCCAGCAGGCAACGAAGGGACAGTAATTCACCCCTCCACTTT
CDR3aa: CASRQRRDSNSPLHF

j_gene: TRBJ1-2
len: 16
abundance: NA
d_gene: TRBD1
v_gene: TRBV27
CDR3nt: TGTGCCAGCGGTAGGACAGGAACACTCCGTAGGTATGGCTACACCTTC
CDR3aa: CASGRTGTLRRYGYTF

j_gene: TRBJ2-7
len: 16
abundance: once
d_gene: TRBD1
v_gene: TRBV5-4
CDR3nt: TGTGCCAGCAGCCAACCGCTGGGACAGGGGTCCTACGAGCAGTACTTC
CDR3aa: CASSQPLGQGSYEQYF

j_gene: TRBJ1-1
len: 16
abundance: NA
d_gene: NA
v_gene: TRBV23-1
CDR3nt: TGCGCCAGCAGTCAATCGGGGGCCATCCCCGGGACTGAAGCTTTCTTT
CDR3aa: CASSQSGAIPGTEAFF

j_gene: TRBJ2-2
len: 15
abundance: NA
d_gene: NA
v_gene: TRBV29-1
CDR3nt: TGCAGCGTTGATGTGTGGGGCGCGAACACCGGGGAGCTGTTTTTT
CDR3aa: CSVDVWGANTGELFF

j_gene: TRBJ2-2
len: 15
abundance: few
d_gene: NA
v_gene: TRBV19
CDR3nt: TGTGCCAGTAGTATAGTAAGACTTACCACCGGGGAGCTGTTTTTT
CDR3aa: CASSIVRLTTGELFF

j_gene: TRBJ1-2
len: 16
abundance: NA
d_gene: NA
v_gene: TRBV18
CDR3nt: TGTGCCAGCTCACCACCGCAAACCCCAGGGTGGGATGGCTACACCTTC
CDR3aa: CASSPPQTPGWDGYTF

j_gene: TRBJ2-1
len: 16
abundance: once
d_gene: TRBD1
v_gene: TRBV7-8
CDR3nt: TGTGCCAGCAGCCAGCCGGGGGACAGGGGCATCCGTGAGCAGTTCTTC
CDR3aa: CASSQPGDRGIREQFF

j_gene: TRBJ2-7
len: 14
abundance: NA
d_gene: NA
v_gene: TRBV25-1
CDR3nt: TGTGCCAGCAGTGCCCGACAGGCCCCCTACGAGCAGTACTTC
CDR3aa: CASSARQAPYEQYF

j_gene: TRBJ1-4
len: 15
abundance: NA
d_gene: NA
v_gene: TRBV2
CDR3nt: TGTGCCAGCAGTGAATTGGGGGGGACTAATGAAAAACTGTTTTTT
CDR3aa: CASSELGGTNEKLFF

j_gene: TRBJ2-6
len: 14
abundance: NA
d_gene: NA
v_gene: TRBV5-1
CDR3nt: TGCGCCAGCAGCGCGCCGGGTAGGGCCAACGTCCTGACTTTC
CDR3aa: CASSAPGRANVLTF

j_gene: TRBJ2-3
len: 16
abundance: NA
d_gene: NA
v_gene: TRBV6-1
CDR3nt: TGTGCCAGCAGTGAACTCGTCCGGGGATCCACAGATACGCAGTATTTT
CDR3aa: CASSELVRGSTDTQYF

j_gene: TRBJ1-5
len: 10
abundance: NA
d_gene: NA
v_gene: TRBV2
CDR3nt: TGTGCCAGCGGAGAACAGCCCCAGCATTTT
CDR3aa: CASGEQPQHF

j_gene: TRBJ2-7
len: 14
abundance: NA
d_gene: NA
v_gene: TRBV5-1
CDR3nt: TGCGCCAGCAGTATTGGGCGGGGACCCCTCGAGCAGTACTTC
CDR3aa: CASSIGRGPLEQYF

j_gene: TRBJ2-7
len: 13
abundance: NA
d_gene: NA
v_gene: TRBV27
CDR3nt: TGTGCCAGCAGCCCAGGATTCCCCTACGAGCAGTACTTC
CDR3aa: CASSPGFPYEQYF

j_gene: TRBJ2-2
len: 15
abundance: NA
d_gene: NA
v_gene: TRBV3-1/TRBV3-2
CDR3nt: TGTGCCAGCAGCCAAGAGTGGGGCACCCCCGGGGAGCTGTTTTTT
CDR3aa: CASSQEWGTPGELFF